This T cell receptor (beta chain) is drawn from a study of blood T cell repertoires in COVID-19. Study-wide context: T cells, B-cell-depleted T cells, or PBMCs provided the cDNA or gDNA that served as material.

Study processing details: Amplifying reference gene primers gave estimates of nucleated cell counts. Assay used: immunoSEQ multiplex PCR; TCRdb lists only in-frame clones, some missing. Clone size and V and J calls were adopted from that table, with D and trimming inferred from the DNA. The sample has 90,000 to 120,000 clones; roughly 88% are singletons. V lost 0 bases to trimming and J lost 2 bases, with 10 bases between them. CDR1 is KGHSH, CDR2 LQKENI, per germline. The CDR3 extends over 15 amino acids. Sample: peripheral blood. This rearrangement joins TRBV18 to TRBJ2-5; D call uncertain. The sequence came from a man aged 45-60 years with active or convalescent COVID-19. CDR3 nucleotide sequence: TGTGCCAGCTCACCACCCCCCCGGTTACAAGAGACCCAGTACTTC. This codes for CASSPPPRLQETQYF.